The 8 T cell receptor beta chains listed next were all sequenced from one sample in a study of control samples from healthy donors and cancer patients. Some clones are missing from TCRdb's copy, which holds only in-frame ones; the method was immunoSEQ multiplex PCR. The table lists roughly 80,000 clones, over 75% of them singletons. Sequencing was done on a sample of blood. These receptors were obtained from a woman between 50 and 59 years old in good health.

This chain links TRBV7-9 with TRBJ2-3; D is unresolved. The CDR3 has 15 amino acids. Germline-derived CDR1 and CDR2 are SEHNR and FQNEAQ (reference sequence). V was trimmed by 5 bases and J by 3 bases, leaving 15 bases between them. The CDR3 here is CASSQTGGETDTQYF. Here the CDR3 DNA reads TGTGCCAGCAGCCAGACTGGCGGAGAGACAGATACGCAGTATTTT.

J is TRBJ1-5 and V is TRBV7-8; a weak D match, TRBD1 (5 bases). Germline V CDR1 and CDR2: SGHVS, FQNEAQ. Trimming pared 1 base from V and 4 bases from J, leaving 17 bases between. This CDR3 comprises 17 residues. Here the CDR3 DNA reads TGTGCCAGCAGCTTAGTATATGGGGGGGTACAGAATCAGCCCCAGCATTTT. Translating gives CASSLVYGGVQNQPQHF.

This chain connects TRBV6-5 to TRBJ2-7, with a possible D match to TRBD1 (5 bases). Trimming stripped 3 bases from V and 4 bases from J, with 10 bases between. Germline CDR1 and CDR2: MNHEY and SVGAGI. CDR3 length: 13 residues. CDR3 loop: CASSYGAIYEQYF. CDR3 DNA: TGTGCCAGCAGTTATGGGGCGATATACGAGCAGTACTTC.

This clone has only one observation. In nucleotides, the CDR3 is TGTGCCAGCCGCCGGCAGATGAACACTGAAGCTTTCTTT. It specifies CASRRQMNTEAFF. The chain is built from TRBV5-5 and TRBJ1-1; D not certain. V gave up 7 bases and J gave up 0 bases, with 10 bases separating them. Germline V gene data show CDR1 as SGHKS and CDR2 as YYEKEE (reference sequence). The CDR3 runs to 13 residues.

This clone was recorded once. The gene calls are TRBV10-3 and TRBJ1-1; TRBD1 agrees at 7 bases. The germline V gene has CDR1 ENHRY and CDR2 SYGVKD. The CDR3 has 14 amino acids. J gave up 4 bases and V 3 bases, and 5 bases lay outside the gene matches. CDR3 sequence: CAISEGRGSTEAFF. Written as DNA, the CDR3 is TGTGCCATCAGTGAAGGCAGGGGGAGCACTGAAGCTTTCTTT.

This chain joins TRBV4-2 and TRBJ2-3; no clear D gene. The V gene lost 1 base and the J gene lost 6 bases, with 14 bases spanning the gap. Germline values: CDR1 LGHNA, CDR2 YNFKEQ. CDR3 length: 15 residues. CDR3 DNA: TGTGCCAGCAGCCAAGGTGCACGGCTCAGGGATACGCAGTATTTT. Translation: CASSQGARLRDTQYF.

The chain recombines TRBV12-3 or TRBV12-4 with TRBJ2-3, with D tentatively TRBD2 (5 bases). The CDR3 is made up of 12 amino acids. V lost 6 bases to trimming and J lost 4 bases, with 8 bases between them. The CDR3 nucleotides read TGTGCCAGCAGGCGGACTGCAGATACGCAGTATTTT. Protein product: CASRRTADTQYF.

The chain is built from TRBV11-2 and TRBJ2-1; TRBD2 matches 10 bases. The CDR3 spans 15 residues. Germline V gene lookup returns CDR1 SGHAT and CDR2 FQNNGV. With 3 bases clipped from V and 4 bases from J, the junction kept 3 bases outside the gene matches. This CDR3 is CASSLRTSGYNEQFF. In DNA, the CDR3 is TGTGCCAGCAGCTTGCGGACTAGCGGTTACAATGAGCAGTTCTTC.